The 9 T cell receptor beta chains below all came from one sample that was sequenced in a study of CD4 T cells in relation to SARS-CoV-2 and coronaviruses. Clones were read by immunoSEQ multiplex PCR, and TCRdb kept only the in-frame ones, dropping some. This table holds about 25,000 clones, around 78% found once. The unexposed donors gave CD4+ T cells in 2011-2018, prior to COVID-19. After less than 11 days of culture, CD4+ T cells were isolated. Their specific antigens are unknown. The sequencing sample was made of CD4+ T cells from PBMCs, cultured in vitro. Receptor source: a human donor in good health.

The chain carries TRBV7-9 and TRBJ2-5, with D tentatively TRBD1 (6 bases). The CDR3 runs to 13 residues. Germline CDR1 is SEHNR and CDR2 is FQNEAQ (reference sequence). Trimming pared 1 base from V and 5 bases from J, leaving 8 bases between. CDR3 protein: CASSLGQEETQYF. CDR3 in DNA: TGTGCCAGCAGCTTAGGACAGGAGGAGACCCAGTACTTC.

This chain links TRBV5-1 with TRBJ2-2; 11 nucleotides line up with TRBD1. Germline V gene sequence: CDR1 SGHRS, CDR2 YFSETQ. This CDR3 contains 16 residues. V trimming: 2 bases; J trimming: 5 bases; junction bases outside the gene matches: 5. The CDR3 spells CASSFDGTGGTGELFF. CDR3 in DNA: TGCGCCAGCAGCTTTGATGGGACAGGGGGGACCGGGGAGCTGTTTTTT.

The chain couples TRBV5-1 to TRBJ2-2; 8 nucleotides agree with TRBD1. Germline CDR1 and CDR2: SGHRS and YFSETQ. This CDR3 spans 16 amino acids. V lost 3 bases to trimming and J lost 4 bases; unmatched junction nucleotides: 8. Written as DNA, the CDR3 is TGCGCCAGCAGCTGGACAGGGTCAGTAGGCACCGGGGAGCTGTTTTTT. This codes for CASSWTGSVGTGELFF.

V is TRBV7-8 and J is TRBJ2-3; D remains ambiguous. CDR3 length: 14 amino acids. CDR1 is SGHVS, CDR2 FQNEAQ, per germline. V lost 0 bases, J lost 6 bases, and 10 bases lay in between. This CDR3 is CASSLAPLRDTQYF. CDR3 nucleotide sequence: TGTGCCAGCAGCTTAGCCCCTCTAAGGGATACGCAGTATTTT.

This chain connects TRBV7-9 to TRBJ2-5, with 8 bases aligning to TRBD1. The V segment lost 1 base and the J segment 6 bases; nucleotides outside the gene matches: 7. The CDR3 runs 15 residues. Germline V gives CDR1 SEHNR, CDR2 FQNEAQ (reference sequence). CDR3 residues: CASSLVGQGMKTQYF. The CDR3 bases are TGTGCCAGCAGCTTAGTCGGACAGGGTATGAAGACCCAGTACTTC.

The chain carries TRBV2 and TRBJ1-1; D is unresolved. Germline-derived CDR1 and CDR2 are SNHLY and FYNNEI. The CDR3 contains 14 residues. DNA for the CDR3: TGTTCCAACCGGGCCCGGTTCATGAACACTGAAGCTTTCTTT. Protein: CSNRARFMNTEAFF.

The chain combines TRBV7-2 with TRBJ2-1; D remains unclear. This CDR3 comprises 15 residues. V lost 0 bases to trimming and J lost 0 bases, with 6 bases between them. Germline CDR1 reads SGHTA; CDR2 reads FQGNSA. CDR3 bases: TGTGCCAGCAGCTTAGCGAGGTCCTCCTACAATGAGCAGTTCTTC. It codes for CASSLARSSYNEQFF.

The rearrangement joins TRBV5-4 to TRBJ1-4, with a possible D match to TRBD1 (5 bases). V lost 3 bases and J lost 5, with 20 bases in between. Germline CDR1 reads SGHNT; CDR2 reads YYREEE (reference sequence). The CDR3 runs to 17 residues. CDR3 DNA: TGTGCCAGCAGCTATAATCCTACGGGGGGAGTCAATGAAAAACTGTTTTTT. Translation: CASSYNPTGGVNEKLFF. The whole variable domain, remainder taken from reference TRBV5-4 and TRBJ1-4, is ETGVTQSPTHLIKTRGQQVTLRCSSQSGHNTVSWYQQALGQGPQFIFQYYREEENGRGNFPPRFSGLQFPNYSSELNVNALELDDSALYLCASSYNPTGGVNEKLFFGSGTQLSVL.

The chain has TRBV14 and TRBJ1-4, with D possibly TRBD1 on 6 matching bases. The germline CDR1 and CDR2 sequences are SGHDN and FVKESK. Trimming removed 4 bases from V and 6 bases from J, with 15 bases in between. The CDR3 totals 15 residues. CDR3 region: CASSPRRTEHEKLFF. The CDR3 DNA sequence: TGTGCCAGCAGCCCTCGAAGGACAGAACATGAAAAACTGTTTTTT.